The source of this T cell receptor (beta chain) is a study of blood T cell repertoires in COVID-19. On the study more broadly: The cDNA or gDNA used as material had been derived from T cells, B-cell-depleted T cells, or PBMCs.

Sequencing was performed with immunoSEQ multiplex PCR; in TCRdb, only in-frame clones are kept and a portion is missing. The sample contains 180,000 or so clones, around 87% of which appear only once. The ends lost 0 bases at V and 4 bases at J; junction bases unmatched: 0. The CDR3 totals 14 residues. CDR1 is MNHEY, CDR2 SVGAGI, per germline. Specimen: peripheral blood. This rearrangement joins TRBV6-5 to TRBJ1-2; 9 nucleotides align to TRBD1. The sequence came from a man between 18 and 35 years old with active or convalescent COVID-19. CDR3 protein: CASSYSDRGYGYTF. In nucleotides, the CDR3 is TGTGCCAGCAGTTACTCGGACAGGGGCTATGGCTACACCTTC.